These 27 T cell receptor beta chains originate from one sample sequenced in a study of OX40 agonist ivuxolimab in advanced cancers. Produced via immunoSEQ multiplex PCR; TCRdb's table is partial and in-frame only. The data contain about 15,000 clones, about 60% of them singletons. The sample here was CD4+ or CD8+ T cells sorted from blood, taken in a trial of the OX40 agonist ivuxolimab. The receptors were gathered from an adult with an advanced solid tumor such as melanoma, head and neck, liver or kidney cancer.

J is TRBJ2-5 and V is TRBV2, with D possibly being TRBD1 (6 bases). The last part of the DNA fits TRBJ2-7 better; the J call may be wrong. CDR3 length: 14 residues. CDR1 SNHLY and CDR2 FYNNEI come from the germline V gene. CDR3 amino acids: CASSYPRGTYEQYF. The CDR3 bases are TGTGCCAGCAGTTACCCAAGGGGGACCTACGAGCAGTACTTC.

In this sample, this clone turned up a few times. The CDR3 DNA sequence: TGTGCCAGCTCCAACCAAGGGCAGCCCCAGCATTTT. It codes for CASSNQGQPQHF. The chain joins TRBV5-4 to TRBJ1-5; no reliable D call. CDR3 length: 12 amino acids. CDR1 is SGHNT, CDR2 YYREEE, per germline (reference sequence). V lost 7 bases and J 7 bases, leaving 12 bases between the germline ends.

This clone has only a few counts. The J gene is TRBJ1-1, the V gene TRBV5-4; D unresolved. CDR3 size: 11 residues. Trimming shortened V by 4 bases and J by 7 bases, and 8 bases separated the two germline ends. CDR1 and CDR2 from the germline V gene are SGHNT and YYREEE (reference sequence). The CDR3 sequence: CASSTTNEAFF. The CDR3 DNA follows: TGTGCCAGCAGCACGACCAATGAAGCTTTCTTT.

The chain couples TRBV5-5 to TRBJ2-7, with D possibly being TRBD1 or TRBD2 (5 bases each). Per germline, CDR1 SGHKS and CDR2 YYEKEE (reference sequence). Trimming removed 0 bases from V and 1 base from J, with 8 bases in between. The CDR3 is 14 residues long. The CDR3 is CASSLGGDSYEQYF. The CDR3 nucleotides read TGTGCCAGCAGCTTGGGAGGGGATTCCTACGAGCAGTACTTC.

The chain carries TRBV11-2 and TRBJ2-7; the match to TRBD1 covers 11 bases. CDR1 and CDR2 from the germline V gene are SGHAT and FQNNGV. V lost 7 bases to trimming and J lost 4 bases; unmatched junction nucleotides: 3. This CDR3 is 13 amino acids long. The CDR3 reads CASTWDRGYEQYF. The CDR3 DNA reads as TGTGCCAGCACCTGGGACAGGGGGTACGAGCAGTACTTC. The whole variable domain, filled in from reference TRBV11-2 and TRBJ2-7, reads EAGVAQSPRYKIIEKRQSVAFWCNPISGHATLYWYQQILGQGPKLLIQFQNNGVVDDSQLPKDRFSAERLKGVDSTLKIQPAKLEDSAVYLCASTWDRGYEQYFGPGTRLTVT.

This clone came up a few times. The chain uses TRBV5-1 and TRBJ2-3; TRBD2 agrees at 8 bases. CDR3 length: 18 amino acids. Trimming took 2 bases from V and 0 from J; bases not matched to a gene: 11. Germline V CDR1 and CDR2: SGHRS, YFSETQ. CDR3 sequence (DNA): TGCGCCAGCAGCTTTTATCCCAGCGGGAGCCAGAGCACAGATACGCAGTATTTT. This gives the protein CASSFYPSGSQSTDTQYF.

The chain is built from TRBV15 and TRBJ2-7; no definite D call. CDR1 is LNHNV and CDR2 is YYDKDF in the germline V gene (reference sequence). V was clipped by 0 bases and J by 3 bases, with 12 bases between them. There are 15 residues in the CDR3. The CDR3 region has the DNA TGTGCCACCAGCAGAGACCCCATGACTGGCTACGAGCAGTACTTC. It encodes CATSRDPMTGYEQYF.

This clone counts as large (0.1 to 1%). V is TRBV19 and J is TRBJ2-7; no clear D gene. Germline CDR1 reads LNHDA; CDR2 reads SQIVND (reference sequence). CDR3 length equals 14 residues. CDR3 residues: CDHFCRDRGDEQYF. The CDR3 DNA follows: TGTGACCACTTTTGCCGAGACCGTGGAGACGAGCAGTACTTC.

CDR3 bases: TGTGCCAGCAGCCAAGATAGGAGGATCTCTGGAAACACCATATATTTT. Its protein is CASSQDRRISGNTIYF. The J gene is TRBJ1-3, the V gene TRBV14, with unresolved D. The germline V and J ends were trimmed by 0 bases and 0 bases, with 9 bases remaining between them. This CDR3 has 16 residues. The germline V gene encodes CDR1 SGHDN and CDR2 FVKESK.

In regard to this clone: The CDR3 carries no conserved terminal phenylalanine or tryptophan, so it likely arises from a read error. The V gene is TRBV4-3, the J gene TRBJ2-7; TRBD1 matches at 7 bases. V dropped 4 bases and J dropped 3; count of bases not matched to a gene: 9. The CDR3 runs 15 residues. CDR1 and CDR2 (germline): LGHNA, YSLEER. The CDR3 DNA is TGCGCCAGCAGCCGAGTGAGGGGACAGTACTACGAGCAGTACCTC. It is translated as CASSRVRGQYYEQYL.

As DNA, the CDR3 is TGTGCCACCAGCAGAGAGGACAGTGGCACCCCGGAGCTGTTTTTT. This encodes CATSREDSGTPELFF. The chain employs TRBV15 and TRBJ2-2; D perhaps matches TRBD1 (6 bases). This CDR3 has 15 amino acids. Looked up from germline, CDR1 is LNHNV and CDR2 is YYDKDF (reference sequence). V dropped 0 bases and J dropped 10 bases, with 15 bases sitting between them.

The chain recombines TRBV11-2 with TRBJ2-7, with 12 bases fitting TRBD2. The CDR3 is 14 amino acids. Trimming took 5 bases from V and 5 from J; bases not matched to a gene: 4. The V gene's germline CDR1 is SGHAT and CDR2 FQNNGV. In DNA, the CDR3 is TGTGCCAGCAGCGCCGGACTAGCGGGGAACGAGCAGTACTTC. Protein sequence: CASSAGLAGNEQYF.

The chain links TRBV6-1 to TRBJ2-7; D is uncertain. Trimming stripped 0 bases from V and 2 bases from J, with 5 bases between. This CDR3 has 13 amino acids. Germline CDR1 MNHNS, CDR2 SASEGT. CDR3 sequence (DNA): TGTGCCAGCAGTGAAGCTTATGCCTACGAGCAGTACTTC. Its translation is CASSEAYAYEQYF.

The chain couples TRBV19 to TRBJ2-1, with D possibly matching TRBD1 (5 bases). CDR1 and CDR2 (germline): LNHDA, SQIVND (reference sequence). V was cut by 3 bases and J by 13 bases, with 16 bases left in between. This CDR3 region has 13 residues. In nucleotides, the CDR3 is TGTGCCAGTAGTATCAGCGACAGCCGGCCTCAGTTCTTC. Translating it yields CASSISDSRPQFF.

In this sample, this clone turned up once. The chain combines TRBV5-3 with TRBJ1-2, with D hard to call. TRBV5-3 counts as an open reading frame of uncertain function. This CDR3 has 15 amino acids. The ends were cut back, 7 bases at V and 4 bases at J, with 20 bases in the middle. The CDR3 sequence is CARSGLVRKTYGYTF. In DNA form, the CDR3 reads TGTGCCAGATCTGGGCTGGTGAGAAAGACCTATGGCTACACCTTC.

The CDR3 loop is CASSSLLAYEQFF. The DNA of the CDR3 is TGTGCCAGCAGCTCGTTACTAGCCTATGAGCAGTTCTTC. V usage is TRBV7-9 and J usage is TRBJ2-1; weak D call: TRBD2 (6 bases). Germline V gives CDR1 SEHNR, CDR2 FQNEAQ (reference sequence). Trimming cost V 4 bases and J 8 bases, with 12 bases left between them. The CDR3 covers 13 residues.

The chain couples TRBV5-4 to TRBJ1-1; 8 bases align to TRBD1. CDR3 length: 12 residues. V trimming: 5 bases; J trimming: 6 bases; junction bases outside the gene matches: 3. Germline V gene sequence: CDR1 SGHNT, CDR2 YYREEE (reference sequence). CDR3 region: CASRGQAAEAFF. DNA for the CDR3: TGTGCCAGCAGGGGACAGGCTGCTGAAGCTTTCTTT.

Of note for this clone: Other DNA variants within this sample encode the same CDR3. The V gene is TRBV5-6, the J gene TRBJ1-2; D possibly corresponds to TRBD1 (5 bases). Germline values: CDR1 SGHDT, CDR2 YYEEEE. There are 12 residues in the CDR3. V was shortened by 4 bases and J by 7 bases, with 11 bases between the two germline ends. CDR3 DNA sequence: TGTGCCAGCAGCCCTGGGGGGGGTGGCTACACCTTC. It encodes CASSPGGGGYTF.

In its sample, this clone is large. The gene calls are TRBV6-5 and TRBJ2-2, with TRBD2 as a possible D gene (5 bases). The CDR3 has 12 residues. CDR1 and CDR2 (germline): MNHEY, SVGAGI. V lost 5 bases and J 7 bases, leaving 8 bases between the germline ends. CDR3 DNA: TGTGCCAGCAGTCGCGAGGGCGGGGAGCTGTTTTTT. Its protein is CASSREGGELFF.

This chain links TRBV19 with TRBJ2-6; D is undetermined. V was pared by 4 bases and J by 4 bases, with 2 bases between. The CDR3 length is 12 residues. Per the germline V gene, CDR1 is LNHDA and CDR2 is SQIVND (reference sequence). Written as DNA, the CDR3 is TGTGCCAGTAGTACCGGGGCCAACGTCCTGACTTTC. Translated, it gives CASSTGANVLTF.

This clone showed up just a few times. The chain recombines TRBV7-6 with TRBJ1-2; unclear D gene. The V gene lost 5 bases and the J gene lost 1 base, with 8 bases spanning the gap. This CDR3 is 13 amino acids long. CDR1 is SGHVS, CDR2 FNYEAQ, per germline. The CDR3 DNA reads TGTGCCAGCAGCCAAATAAATAACTATGGCTACACCTTC. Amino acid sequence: CASSQINNYGYTF.

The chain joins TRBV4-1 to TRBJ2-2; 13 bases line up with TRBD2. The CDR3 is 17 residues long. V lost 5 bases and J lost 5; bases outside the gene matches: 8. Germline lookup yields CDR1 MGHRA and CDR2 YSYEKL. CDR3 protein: CASSDWTSGGLTGELFF. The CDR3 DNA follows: TGCGCCAGCAGCGATTGGACTAGCGGGGGCCTGACCGGGGAGCTGTTTTTT.

The CDR3 protein is CATPMSNPQGIPYEQYF. The CDR3 DNA reads TGTGCCACCCCCATGTCCAATCCTCAGGGTATACCCTACGAGCAGTACTTC. V is TRBV2 and J is TRBJ2-7; possibly TRBD1 for D (5 bases). CDR3 size: 17 residues. Germline lookup yields CDR1 SNHLY and CDR2 FYNNEI. V lost 10 bases and J 2 bases, leaving 27 bases between the germline ends.

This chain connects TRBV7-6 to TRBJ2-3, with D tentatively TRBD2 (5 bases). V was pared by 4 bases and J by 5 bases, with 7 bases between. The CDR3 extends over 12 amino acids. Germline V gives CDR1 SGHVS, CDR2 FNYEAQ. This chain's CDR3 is CASSSGLDTQYF. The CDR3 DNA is TGTGCCAGCAGCTCAGGACTAGATACGCAGTATTTT.

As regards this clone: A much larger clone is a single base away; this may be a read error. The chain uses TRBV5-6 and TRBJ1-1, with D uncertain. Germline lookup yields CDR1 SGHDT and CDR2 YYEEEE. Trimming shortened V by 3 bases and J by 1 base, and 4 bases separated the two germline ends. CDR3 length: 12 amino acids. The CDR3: CASSSGNTEAFF. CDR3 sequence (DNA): TGTGCCAGCAGCTCTGGGAACACTGAAGCTTTCTTT.

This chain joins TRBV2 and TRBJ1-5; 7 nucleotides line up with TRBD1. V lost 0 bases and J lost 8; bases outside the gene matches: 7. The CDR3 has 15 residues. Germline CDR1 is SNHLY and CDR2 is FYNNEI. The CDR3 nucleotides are TGTGCCAGCAGTGAAGCCGTGACAGGGATCGAGCCCCAGCATTTT. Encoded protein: CASSEAVTGIEPQHF.

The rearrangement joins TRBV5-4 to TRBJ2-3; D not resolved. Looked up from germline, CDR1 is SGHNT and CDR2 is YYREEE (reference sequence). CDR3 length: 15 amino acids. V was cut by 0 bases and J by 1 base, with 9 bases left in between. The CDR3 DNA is TGTGCCAGCAGCTTGGGGTCCCCGGGCACAGATACGCAGTATTTT. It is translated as CASSLGSPGTDTQYF.